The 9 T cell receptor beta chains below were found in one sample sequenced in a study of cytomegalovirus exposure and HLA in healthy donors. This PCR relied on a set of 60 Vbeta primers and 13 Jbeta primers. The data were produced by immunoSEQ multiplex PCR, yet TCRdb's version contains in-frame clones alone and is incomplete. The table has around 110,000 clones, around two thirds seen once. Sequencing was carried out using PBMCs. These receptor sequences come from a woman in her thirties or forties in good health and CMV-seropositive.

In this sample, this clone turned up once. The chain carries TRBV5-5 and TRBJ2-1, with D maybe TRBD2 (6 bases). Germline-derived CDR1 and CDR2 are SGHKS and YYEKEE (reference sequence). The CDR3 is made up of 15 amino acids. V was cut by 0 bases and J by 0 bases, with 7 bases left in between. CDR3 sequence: CASSLVAVSYNEQFF. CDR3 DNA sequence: TGTGCCAGCAGCTTGGTAGCGGTCTCCTACAATGAGCAGTTCTTC.

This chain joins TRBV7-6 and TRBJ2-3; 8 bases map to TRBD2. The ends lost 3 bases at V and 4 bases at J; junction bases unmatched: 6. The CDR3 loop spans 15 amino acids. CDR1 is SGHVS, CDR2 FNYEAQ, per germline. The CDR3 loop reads CASSFSGSGADTQYF. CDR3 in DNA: TGTGCCAGCAGCTTCAGCGGGAGTGGGGCAGATACGCAGTATTTT. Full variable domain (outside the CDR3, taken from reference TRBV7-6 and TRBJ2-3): GAGVSQSPRYKVTKRGQDVALRCDPISGHVSLYWYRQALGQGPEFLTYFNYEAQQDKSGLPNDRFSAERPEGSISTLTIQRTEQRDSAMYRCASSFSGSGADTQYFGPGTRLTVL.

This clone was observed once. The CDR3 nucleotides are TGTGCCAGTAGTATCCTGAGAACAGGGGACCAATTCTTC. This translates into CASSILRTGDQFF. The chain carries TRBV19 and TRBJ2-1; 7 bases match TRBD1. The CDR3 is 13 residues long. Germline values: CDR1 LNHDA, CDR2 SQIVND (reference sequence). J gave up 16 bases and V 3 bases, and 12 bases lay outside the gene matches.

The CDR3 region is CASKTGGLSYEQYF. CDR3 DNA sequence: TGTGCCAGCAAAACAGGGGGACTCTCCTACGAGCAGTACTTC. The chain has TRBV27 and TRBJ2-7, with 8 bases fitting TRBD1. Germline CDR1 MNHEY, CDR2 SMNVEV (reference sequence). The CDR3 is made up of 14 amino acids. V lost 7 bases to trimming and J lost 0 bases; unmatched junction nucleotides: 5.

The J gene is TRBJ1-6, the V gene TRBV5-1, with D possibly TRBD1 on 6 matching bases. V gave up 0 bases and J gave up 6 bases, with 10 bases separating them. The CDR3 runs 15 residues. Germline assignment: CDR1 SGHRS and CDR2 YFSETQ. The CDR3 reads CASSLAAGVNSPLHF. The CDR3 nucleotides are TGCGCCAGCAGCTTGGCGGCAGGGGTTAATTCACCCCTCCACTTT. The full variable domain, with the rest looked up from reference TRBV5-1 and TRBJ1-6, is KAGVTQTPRYLIKTRGQQVTLSCSPISGHRSVSWYQQTPGQGLQFLFEYFSETQRNKGNFPGRFSGRQFSNSRSEMNVSTLELGDSALYLCASSLAAGVNSPLHFGNGTRLTVT.

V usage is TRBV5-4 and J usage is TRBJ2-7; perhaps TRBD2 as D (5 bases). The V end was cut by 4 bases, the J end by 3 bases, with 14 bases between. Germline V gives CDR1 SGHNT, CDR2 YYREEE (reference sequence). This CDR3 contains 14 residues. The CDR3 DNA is TGTGCCAGCAGCCTTAACCGAGGGAGCTACGAGCAGTACTTC. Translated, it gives CASSLNRGSYEQYF. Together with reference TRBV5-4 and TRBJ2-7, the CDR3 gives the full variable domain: ETGVTQSPTHLIKTRGQQVTLRCSSQSGHNTVSWYQQALGQGPQFIFQYYREEENGRGNFPPRFSGLQFPNYSSELNVNALELDDSALYLCASSLNRGSYEQYFGPGTRLTVT.

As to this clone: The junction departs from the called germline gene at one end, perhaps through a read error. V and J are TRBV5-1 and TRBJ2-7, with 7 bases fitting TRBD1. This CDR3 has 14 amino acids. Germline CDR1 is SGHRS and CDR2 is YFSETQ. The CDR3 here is CASSFGTALYAQYF. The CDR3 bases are TGCGCCAGCAGCTTCGGGACAGCCCTCTACGCGCAGTACTTC.

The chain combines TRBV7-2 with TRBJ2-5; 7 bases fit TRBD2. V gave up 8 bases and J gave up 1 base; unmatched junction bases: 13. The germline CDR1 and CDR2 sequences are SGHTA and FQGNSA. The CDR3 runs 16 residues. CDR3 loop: CASGKAGRTFQETQYF. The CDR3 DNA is TGTGCCAGCGGCAAAGCGGGGCGCACCTTCCAAGAGACCCAGTACTTC.

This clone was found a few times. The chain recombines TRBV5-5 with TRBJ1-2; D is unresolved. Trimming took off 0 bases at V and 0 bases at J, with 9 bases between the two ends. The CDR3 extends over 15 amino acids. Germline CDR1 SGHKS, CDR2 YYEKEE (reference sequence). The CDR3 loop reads CASSLVQVPNYGYTF. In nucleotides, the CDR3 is TGTGCCAGCAGCTTGGTGCAGGTACCTAACTATGGCTACACCTTC.